The 6 T cell receptor beta chains in this list originate from one sample, sequenced in a study of vaccination and CD4 T cells after COVID-19. Once obtained from cultured CD4+ T cells, the DNA was sequenced using the Oncomine TCR Beta short-read assay. TCRdb processed the PCR reads anew with MiXCR; each CDR3 protein has one entry. The repertoire holds approximately 21,000 distinct CDR3 sequences, with approximately 50% as singletons. Their cognate antigens are unknown. Treatment here: roughly 10-day PBMC culture with coronavirus spike peptide pools or control peptides (ViraFEST assay). The sequenced sample consisted of CD4+ T cells from blood, cultured in vitro. Receptor source: a human donor who had recovered from COVID-19.

The sample holds one count of this clonotype. The chain joins TRBV20-1 to TRBJ2-7; TRBD1 matches at 7 bases. The CDR3 sequence is 14 residues long. V dropped 2 bases and J dropped 3; count of bases not matched to a gene: 7. Germline CDR1 reads DFQATT; CDR2 reads SNEGSKA (reference sequence). In DNA form, the CDR3 reads TGCAGTGCTAGATCAACAGGGGCCGGCTACGAGCAGTACTTC. Translated, it gives CSARSTGAGYEQYF.

This rearrangement joins TRBV27 to TRBJ1-6; D is ambiguous. The V and J ends lost 8 bases and 6 bases respectively, with 8 bases between them. Germline V gene sequence: CDR1 MNHEY, CDR2 SMNVEV (reference sequence). This CDR3 is 12 amino acids long. The CDR3 DNA reads as TGTGCCAGCCACAACCCTAATTCACCCCTCCACTTT. It encodes CASHNPNSPLHF.

The rearrangement joins TRBV29-1 to TRBJ1-2, with TRBD1 matching 7 bases. After removal of 3 bases from V and 0 bases from J, the junction contained 10 bases not matched to a gene. The length of the CDR3 is 16 residues. Germline V gives CDR1 SQVTM, CDR2 ANQGSEA. The CDR3 coding sequence is TGCAGCGTTGACGCGGGTCAGACAGGGTCTAACTATGGCTACACCTTC. Its protein product is CSVDAGQTGSNYGYTF.

The V call is TRBV2, the J call TRBJ1-1; D gene ambiguous. This CDR3 is built from 12 residues. Germline-derived CDR1 and CDR2 are SNHLY and FYNNEI. V was shortened by 3 bases and J by 11 bases, with 13 bases between the two germline ends. CDR3 in amino acids: CASSDPPGGAFF. CDR3 coding DNA: TGTGCCAGCAGTGATCCGCCCGGTGGGGCTTTCTTT.

The rearrangement joins TRBV6-1 to TRBJ1-6, with 7 positions matching TRBD1. Trimming at V came to 7 bases and at J to 3 bases, leaving 3 bases not matched to a gene. Germline loops: CDR1 MNHNS, CDR2 SASEGT. This CDR3 has 14 residues. The CDR3 bases are TGTGCCAGCATCGGGACAGTCTATAATTCACCCCTCCACTTT. This gives the protein CASIGTVYNSPLHF.

This clonotype is a singleton in its sample. This chain connects TRBV30 to TRBJ2-7; D uncertain. Germline CDR1 and CDR2: GTSNPN and SVGIG (reference sequence). V was shortened by 1 base and J by 2 bases, with 9 bases between the two germline ends. The CDR3 is made up of 13 amino acids. DNA of the CDR3: TGTGCCTGGAGTGGGGGTAGTACCTACGAGCAGTACTTC. Translation gives CAWSGGSTYEQYF.